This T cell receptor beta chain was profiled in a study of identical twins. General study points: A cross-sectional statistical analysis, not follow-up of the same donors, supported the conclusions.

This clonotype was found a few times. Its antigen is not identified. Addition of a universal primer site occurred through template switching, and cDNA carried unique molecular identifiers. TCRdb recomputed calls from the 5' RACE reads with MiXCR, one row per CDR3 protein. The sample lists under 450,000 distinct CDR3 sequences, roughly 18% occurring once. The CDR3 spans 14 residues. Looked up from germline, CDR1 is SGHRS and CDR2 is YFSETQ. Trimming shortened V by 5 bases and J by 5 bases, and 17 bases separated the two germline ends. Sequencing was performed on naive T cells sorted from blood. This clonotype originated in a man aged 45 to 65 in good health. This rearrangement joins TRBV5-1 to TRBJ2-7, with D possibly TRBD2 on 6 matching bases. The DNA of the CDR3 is TGCGCCAGCAGTACGGCGGGACTCCGCAACGAGCAGTACTTC. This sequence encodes CASSTAGLRNEQYF.